The clone carrying this TCR beta chain came up many times. Its target is unknown. Among ophthalmopathy patients, the Clinical Activity Score reached at least 3, the NOSPECS grade reached at least 4, and duration remained under 3 months. More than 9.5 ml fresh peripheral blood yielded the PBMCs. The data originate from a study of T cells in Graves' hyperthyroidism and ophthalmopathy. The germline gives CDR1 GTSNPN, CDR2 SVGIG (reference sequence). The CDR3 covers 14 residues. The V gene lost 0 bases and the J gene lost 1 base, with 10 bases spanning the gap. Whole-study findings and limits: Most expanded thyroid clonotypes above 0.001 also appeared in blood. Ophthalmopathy, which appeared later, was predicted by the model a median roughly 6.4 months before onset.

Amplification yielded TCR beta CDR3 regions, with RNA transcripts as the source. First-round RT-PCR targeting the TCR CDR3 was performed with the HTBI primer set. TCRdb recomputed calls from the multiplex PCR reads with MiXCR, one row per CDR3 protein. The table shows 400,000 to 600,000 distinct CDR3 sequences, with about 16% occurring only once. V usage is TRBV30 and J usage is TRBJ2-7; D is tentatively TRBD1 or TRBD2 (6 bases each). Specimen: blood. The source is a woman aged 25-40 years with Graves' ophthalmopathy. The CDR3 sequence is CAWSVGGKSYEQYF. The CDR3 DNA reads as TGTGCCTGGAGTGTCGGGGGCAAATCCTACGAGCAGTACTTC. Variable domain in full (rest from reference TRBV30 and TRBJ2-7): SQTIHQWPATLVQPVGSPLSLECTVEGTSNPNLYWYRQAAGRGLQLLFYSVGIGQISSEVPQNLSASRPQDRQFILSSKKLLLSDSGFYLCAWSVGGKSYEQYFGPGTRLTVT.